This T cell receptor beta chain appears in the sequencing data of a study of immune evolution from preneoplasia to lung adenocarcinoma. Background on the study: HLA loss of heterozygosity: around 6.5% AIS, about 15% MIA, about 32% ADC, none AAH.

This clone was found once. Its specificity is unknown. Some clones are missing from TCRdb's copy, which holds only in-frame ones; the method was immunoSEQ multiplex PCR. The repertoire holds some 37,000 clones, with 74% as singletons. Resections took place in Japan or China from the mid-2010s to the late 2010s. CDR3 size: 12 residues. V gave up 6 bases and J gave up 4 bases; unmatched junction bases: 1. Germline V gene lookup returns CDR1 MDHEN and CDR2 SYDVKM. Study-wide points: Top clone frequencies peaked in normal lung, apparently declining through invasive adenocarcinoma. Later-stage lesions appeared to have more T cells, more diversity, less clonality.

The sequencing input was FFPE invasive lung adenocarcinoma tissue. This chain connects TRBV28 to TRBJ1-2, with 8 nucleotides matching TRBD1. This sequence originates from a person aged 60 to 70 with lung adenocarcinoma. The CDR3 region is CASRTGVYGYTF. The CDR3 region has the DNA TGTGCCAGCAGGACAGGGGTCTATGGCTACACCTTC.